This is a list of T cell receptor beta chains from one sample in a study of siplizumab effects on memory and regulatory T cells. Assay used: immunoSEQ multiplex PCR; TCRdb lists only in-frame clones, some missing. The sample lists some 110,000 clones; approximately 94% were seen once. Material: non-Treg CD4+ T cells sorted from blood. Source of these receptors: a human donor in good health. The CDR3 runs from the conserved cysteine through the conserved F or W. D genes are given only for firm matches. Not every row has a clone size; where given, it reads once, few, many or a size class.

>.|TRBV5-6|.|TRBJ2-1
TGTGCCAGCAGCTTCCATTACAATGAGCAGTTCTTC
CASSFHYNEQFF
>.|TRBV5-1|TRBD1|TRBJ2-1
TGCGCCAGCAGCGGCCGGGACAGGGATTATTCCAATGAGCAGTTCTTC
CASSGRDRDYSNEQFF
>.|TRBV4-1|TRBD1|TRBJ1-6
TGCGCCAGCAGCCAACATACAGGGGGCGATTCACCCCTCCACTTT
CASSQHTGGDSPLHF
>.|TRBV18|.|TRBJ1-1
TGTGCCAGCTCATACCGGACAGCCGAGAACACTGAAGCTTTCTTT
CASSYRTAENTEAFF
>.|TRBV4-1|.|TRBJ1-1
TGCGCCAGCAGCCTTTCAACAGGGCTTGTGAACACTGAAGCTTTCTTT
CASSLSTGLVNTEAFF
>once|TRBV5-1|TRBD1|TRBJ1-6
TGCGCCAGCAGCTTGCCTATGACAGGGAGTAATTCACCCCTCCACTTT
CASSLPMTGSNSPLHF
>.|TRBV4-1|TRBD1|TRBJ2-6
TGCGCCAGCAGCCAAGTAGGGGGCAAGTTTGGGGCCAACGTCCTGACTTTC
CASSQVGGKFGANVLTF
>.|TRBV7-9|TRBD1|TRBJ1-3
TGTGCCAGCAGTACATCGACAGGGTCTTCTGGAAACACCATATATTTT
CASSTSTGSSGNTIYF
>.|TRBV10-3|.|TRBJ2-1
TGTGCCATCAGTGAGCCTCAGTCCGGGCAGTTCTTC
CAISEPQSGQFF
>.|TRBV2|TRBD1|TRBJ2-7
TGTGCCAGCAGTAACAGGGGGTCCTACGAGCAGTACTTC
CASSNRGSYEQYF
>.|TRBV5-1|.|TRBJ2-1
TGCGCCAGCGGTGCGGCAGTACATCCCAATTACAATGAGCAGTTCTTC
CASGAAVHPNYNEQFF
>.|TRBV6-5|.|TRBJ2-7
TGTGCCAGCAGTTACTCGGGGCAGGGTGGAGCCTACGAGCAGTACTTC
CASSYSGQGGAYEQYF
>.|TRBV6-5|.|TRBJ2-1
TGTGCCAGCAGTTACTCGATGCGGGGTCCCAATGAGCAGTTCTTC
CASSYSMRGPNEQFF
>.|TRBV7-2|.|TRBJ2-2
TGTGCCAGCAGCTTAAATTTATTTTTCTGGACACAGAACACCGGGGAGCTGTTTTTT
CASSLNLFFWTQNTGELFF
>.|TRBV7-5|.|TRBJ1-2
TGTGCCAGAAGCTTCATCAGGGACCCTTATGGCTACACCTTC
CARSFIRDPYGYTF
>.|TRBV18|.|TRBJ2-5
TGTGCCAGCTCACGGGGGACTCAAGAGACCCAGTACTTC
CASSRGTQETQYF
>.|TRBV7-3|.|TRBJ2-3
TGTGCCAGCAGTTACTCCGGAGGACCTAGCACAGATACGCAGTATTTT
CASSYSGGPSTDTQYF
>.|TRBV19|TRBD1|TRBJ2-3
TGTGCCAGTATGAGGTCGTTGAGACAGGGGGCGCGGGGCACAGATACGCAGTATTTT
CASMRSLRQGARGTDTQYF
>.|TRBV5-5|.|TRBJ1-1
TGTGCCAGCAGCTTGATTTCAGCGAACACTGAAGCTTTCTTT
CASSLISANTEAFF
>.|TRBV5-6|.|TRBJ2-2
TGTGCCAGCAGCGGATACGTGACCGGGGAGCTGTTTTTT
CASSGYVTGELFF
>.|TRBV5-6|.|TRBJ1-5
TGTGCCAGCAGCTTCGGTAGCAATCAGCCCCAGCATTTT
CASSFGSNQPQHF
>.|TRBV7-6|TRBD1|TRBJ1-2
TGTGCCAGCAGCTTAGCCTCCGACAGGGCTGGCTACACCTTC
CASSLASDRAGYTF
>.|TRBV2|.|TRBJ1-6
TGTGCCAGCAAGCTCCAGGGTCGGGATTCACCCCTCCACTTT
CASKLQGRDSPLHF
>.|TRBV11-2|.|TRBJ1-3
TGTGCCAGCAGCTTAGACAGGGACGGAAACACCATATATTTT
CASSLDRDGNTIYF
>once|TRBV6-5|.|TRBJ2-5
TGTGCCAGCAGTTATAGGACGGCCCAGTACTTC
CASSYRTAQYF
>.|TRBV4-1|.|TRBJ1-2
TGCGCCAGCAGCCAAGTGGGATCAGGGGTTGTTGGCTACACCTTC
CASSQVGSGVVGYTF
>.|TRBV5-1|.|TRBJ2-3
TGCGCCAGCAGCTTGGGCCCCTTACTGTCTGATACGCAGTATTTT
CASSLGPLLSDTQYF
>.|TRBV5-1|.|TRBJ1-1
TGCGCCAGCAGGTGGGGGAGGAACACTGAAGCTTTCTTT
CASRWGRNTEAFF
>once|TRBV7-8|.|TRBJ2-7
TGTGCCAGCAGCTTCTCCGGGAGAGGGACTGAGGAGCAGTACTTC
CASSFSGRGTEEQYF
>.|TRBV5-1|TRBD1|TRBJ2-1
TGCGCCAGCAGCTTGCCACAGGGGGCGGGTGGCGATGAGCAGTTCTTC
CASSLPQGAGGDEQFF
>once|TRBV5-1|.|TRBJ2-3
TGCGCCAACAGCCGGGTGGGGCTTGGAGATACGCAGTATTTT
CANSRVGLGDTQYF
>.|TRBV6-5|TRBD2|TRBJ2-1
TGTGCCAGCAGTTACCAGCGGGGCCTTCATGAGCAGTTCTTC
CASSYQRGLHEQFF
>.|TRBV6-6|.|TRBJ1-1
TGTGCCAGCAGTTACAGGGGGGGCACTGAAGCTTTCTTT
CASSYRGGTEAFF
>.|TRBV7-7|TRBD2|TRBJ2-2
TGTGCCAGCAGTCAACTAGCGGGGGACATAACCGGGGAGCTGTTTTTT
CASSQLAGDITGELFF
>.|TRBV2|TRBD2|TRBJ2-3
TGTGCCAGCAGTGAACTCCTAGCGGGGGGTGTAGATACGCAGTATTTT
CASSELLAGGVDTQYF